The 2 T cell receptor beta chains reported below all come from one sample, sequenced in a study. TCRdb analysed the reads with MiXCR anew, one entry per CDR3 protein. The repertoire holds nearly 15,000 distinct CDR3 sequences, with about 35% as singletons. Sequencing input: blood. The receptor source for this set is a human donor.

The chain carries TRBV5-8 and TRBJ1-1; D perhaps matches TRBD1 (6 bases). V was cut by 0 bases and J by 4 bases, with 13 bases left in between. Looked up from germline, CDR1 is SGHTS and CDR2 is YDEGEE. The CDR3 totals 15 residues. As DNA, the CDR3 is TGTGCCAGCAGCTTGGGAAGGGGGATCGGCACTGAAGCTTTCTTT. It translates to CASSLGRGIGTEAFF.

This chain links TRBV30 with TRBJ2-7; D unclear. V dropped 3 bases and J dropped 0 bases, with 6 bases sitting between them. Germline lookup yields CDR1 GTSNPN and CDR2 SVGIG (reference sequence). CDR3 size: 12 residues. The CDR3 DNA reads TGTGCCTGGAGGGTAAGCTCCTACGAGCAGTACTTC. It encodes CAWRVSSYEQYF.